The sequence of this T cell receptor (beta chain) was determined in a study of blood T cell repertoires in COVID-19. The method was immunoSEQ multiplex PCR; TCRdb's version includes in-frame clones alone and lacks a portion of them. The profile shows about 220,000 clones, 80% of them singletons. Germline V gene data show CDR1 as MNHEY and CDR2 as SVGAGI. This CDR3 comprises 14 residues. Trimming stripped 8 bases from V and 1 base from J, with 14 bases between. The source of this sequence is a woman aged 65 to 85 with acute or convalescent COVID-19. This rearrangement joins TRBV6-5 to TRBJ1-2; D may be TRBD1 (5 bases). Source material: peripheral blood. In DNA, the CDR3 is TGTGCCAGCCGGGGGGTACGGGATAACTATGGCTACACCTTC. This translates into CASRGVRDNYGYTF.